This is a list of T cell receptor beta chains from one sample in a study of CD8 T cells in Susac syndrome. TCRdb used MiXCR to reprocess the immunoSEQ multiplex PCR reads, holding one entry per CDR3 protein. The profile covers about 66,000 distinct CDR3 sequences, with around 96% appearing a single time and 0.56% taken by the ten largest. Input material: CD8+ T cells from PBMCs. The receptors were gathered from a human donor with multiple sclerosis. Each CDR3 is given with its conserved first and last residue.

J | V | CDR3
TRBJ2-7 | TRBV15 | CATSRDGQPYEQYF
TRBJ2-5 | TRBV28 | CASSSPGTGEETQYF
TRBJ1-5 | TRBV14 | CASSQGQGGQPQHF
TRBJ1-5 | TRBV27 | CASSLLVGQPQHF
TRBJ1-2 | TRBV6-6 | CASGLRDGYTF
TRBJ1-1 | TRBV29-1 | CSVQRAENTEAFF
TRBJ2-7 | TRBV13 | CASSPRLAGSRDEQYF
TRBJ2-1 | TRBV27 | CATRGDGSVITWQFF
TRBJ2-7 | TRBV29-1 | CSVEDWASGTPYEQYF
TRBJ1-1 | TRBV6-5 | CASSNMRQLNTEAFF
TRBJ2-7 | TRBV4-1 | CASSQEARSGTFRYEQYF
TRBJ1-5 | TRBV7-9 | CASSRGVQPQHF
TRBJ2-1 | TRBV12-3/TRBV12-4 | CALKLAGNEQFF
TRBJ2-7 | TRBV4-1 | CASSQEGTGNDEQYF
TRBJ2-2 | TRBV29-1 | CSALGLALGGGELFF
TRBJ2-7 | TRBV5-4 | CASSLYSGGTHEQYF
TRBJ2-7 | TRBV29-1 | CSALQQPGSYEQYF
TRBJ2-7 | TRBV9 | CASSVEDGNYEQYF
TRBJ2-7 | TRBV18 | CASSPDRFSYEQYF
TRBJ1-1 | TRBV18 | CASSPGEWYTEAFF
TRBJ1-2 | TRBV7-2 | CASSERDRFNYGYTF
TRBJ2-3 | TRBV7-2 | CASSLPTSGGPDTQYF
TRBJ2-5 | TRBV5-8 | CASSFVSTGLQGETQYF
TRBJ1-2 | TRBV20-1 | CSALTGGSYGYTF
TRBJ2-5 | TRBV18 | CASSPAGKRETQYF
TRBJ2-3 | TRBV6-5 | CASSYSGGLLPDTQYF
TRBJ2-7 | TRBV14 | CASSQRRQAYEQYF
TRBJ2-1 | TRBV9 | CASSARTGNYEQFF
TRBJ2-7 | TRBV30 | CAWSSGVTYEQYF
TRBJ2-6 | TRBV28 | CASTPTEEGLSGANVLTF
TRBJ2-1 | TRBV18 | CASSPPGTLGDGEQFF
TRBJ2-2 | TRBV24-1 | CATSRKTGIDNTGELFF
TRBJ2-5 | TRBV29-1 | CSVEQETQYF
TRBJ2-2 | TRBV5-6 | CASSFGDTRGTGELFF
TRBJ1-1 | TRBV4-1 | CASSQEQGVPHTEAFF
TRBJ2-3 | TRBV11-2 | CASSLAPEGEDTQYF
TRBJ1-2 | TRBV12-3/TRBV12-4 | CASSTGVDRGFGYTF
TRBJ2-1 | TRBV11-2 | CASSTPWASGRDNEQFF
TRBJ2-7 | TRBV15 | CATSFDDRGEQYF
TRBJ2-1 | TRBV5-5 | CASSPTQASGWAGYEQFF
TRBJ2-7 | TRBV9 | CASSVVEGAPPYEQYF
TRBJ2-5 | TRBV12-3/TRBV12-4 | CASSPAPGETQYF
TRBJ2-1 | TRBV2 | CASSERASINEQFF
TRBJ2-5 | TRBV7-6 | CASSDLTGLQETQYF
TRBJ2-1 | TRBV7-9 | CASSRRGYNEQFF
TRBJ2-1 | TRBV5-1 | CASSLARNEQFF
TRBJ2-7 | TRBV20-1 | CSARDIGGLDEQYF
TRBJ2-1 | TRBV27 | CASSLQGFSRNEQFF
TRBJ2-5 | TRBV29-1 | CSVDGQLETQYF
TRBJ1-5 | TRBV15 | CATSSTRGNQPQHF
TRBJ2-3 | TRBV6-6 | CASSSGTTTDTQYF
TRBJ2-5 | TRBV7-9 | CASSPRTPPFETQYF
TRBJ2-7 | TRBV6-1 | CAIILGAGEQYF
TRBJ2-7 | TRBV2 | CASSEGHSDIYEQYF
TRBJ2-1 | TRBV9 | CASSPLRVATYNEQFF
TRBJ1-2 | TRBV3-1 | CASSQDSLGDGYTF
TRBJ2-6 | TRBV5-1 | CASSLGAGLTF
TRBJ1-2 | TRBV6-5 | CASSYSQTSHYGYTF